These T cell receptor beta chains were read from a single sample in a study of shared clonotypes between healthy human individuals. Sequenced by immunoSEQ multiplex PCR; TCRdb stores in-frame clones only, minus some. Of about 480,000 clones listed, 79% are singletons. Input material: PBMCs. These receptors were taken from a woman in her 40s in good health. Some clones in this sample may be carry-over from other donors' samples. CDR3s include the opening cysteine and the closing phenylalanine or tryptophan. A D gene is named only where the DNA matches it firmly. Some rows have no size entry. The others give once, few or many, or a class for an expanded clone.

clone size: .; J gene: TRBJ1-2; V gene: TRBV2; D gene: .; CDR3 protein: CASREQGGGYGYTF; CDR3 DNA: TGTGCCAGCAGGGAACAAGGTGGGGGCTATGGCTACACCTTC
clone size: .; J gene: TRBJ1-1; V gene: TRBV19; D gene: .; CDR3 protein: CASSMEAEAFF; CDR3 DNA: TGTGCCAGTAGTATGGAGGCCGAAGCTTTCTTT
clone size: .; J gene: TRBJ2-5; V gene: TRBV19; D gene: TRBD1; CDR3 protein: CASSTGTGETQYF; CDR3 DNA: TGTGCCAGTAGTACCGGGACAGGTGAGACCCAGTACTTC
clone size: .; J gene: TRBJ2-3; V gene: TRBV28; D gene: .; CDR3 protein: CASSLSTDTQYF; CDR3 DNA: TGTGCCAGCAGTTTAAGCACAGATACGCAGTATTTT
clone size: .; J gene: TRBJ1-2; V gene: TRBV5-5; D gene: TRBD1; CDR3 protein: CASSRDSLGYTF; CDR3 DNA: TGTGCCAGTTCGCGGGACAGCTTAGGCTACACCTTC
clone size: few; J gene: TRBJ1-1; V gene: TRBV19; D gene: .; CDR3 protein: CASQRQINTEAFF; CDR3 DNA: TGTGCCAGTCAGAGACAGATAAACACTGAAGCTTTCTTT
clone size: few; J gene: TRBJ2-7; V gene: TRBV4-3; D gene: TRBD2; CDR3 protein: CASSLAGGYEQYF; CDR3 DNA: TGCGCCAGCAGCTTAGCGGGAGGCTACGAGCAGTACTTC
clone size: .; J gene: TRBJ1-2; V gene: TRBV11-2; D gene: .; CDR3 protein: CASSLLYREERDYTF; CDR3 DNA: TGTGCCAGCAGCTTGTTATACAGGGAGGAGAGAGACTACACCTTC
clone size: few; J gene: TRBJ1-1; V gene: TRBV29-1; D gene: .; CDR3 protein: CSVEPQSQAFF; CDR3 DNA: TGCAGCGTTGAGCCACAGTCTCAAGCTTTCTTT
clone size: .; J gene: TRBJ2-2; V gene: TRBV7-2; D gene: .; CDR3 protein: CASSPTPPATGELFF; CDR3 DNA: TGTGCCAGCAGCCCGACACCTCCAGCCACCGGGGAGCTGTTTTTT